The 11 T cell receptor beta chains reported below all come from one sample, sequenced in a study of response to subunit inactivated influenza vaccine. Each CDR3 protein gets one entry after TCRdb re-called the RT-PCR reads with MiXCR. Of fewer than 700,000 distinct CDR3 sequences listed, 13% were seen once; the top ten hold under 15%. This material consisted of PBMCs from blood, taken about 40 days after vaccination. The receptor source for this set is a man aged 50 or older who received an inactivated influenza vaccine.

This clonotype was counted only a few times. The V call is TRBV20-1, the J call TRBJ2-5; 7 nucleotides agree with TRBD1. V dropped 5 bases and J dropped 4; count of bases not matched to a gene: 7. This CDR3 comprises 13 residues. Germline loops: CDR1 DFQATT, CDR2 SNEGSKA (reference sequence). CDR3 DNA sequence: TGCAGTGCTCTACAGGGGAGTCGAGAGACCCAGTACTTC. Translation gives CSALQGSRETQYF.

This clonotype was seen more than once but under ten times. The J gene is TRBJ2-7, the V gene TRBV28, with TRBD1 identical over 7 bases. Unmatched junction bases numbered 12, after V lost 4 bases and J lost 9 bases. The CDR3 is 14 residues long. CDR1 is MDHEN, CDR2 SYDVKM, per germline. CDR3 coding DNA: TGTGCCAGCAGTTCGCCGGGACAGTTAAGGAGGCAGTACTTC. Residues: CASSSPGQLRRQYF.

Only a few counts were recorded for this clonotype. This rearrangement joins TRBV20-1 to TRBJ2-5, with D maybe TRBD1 (6 bases). Trimming stripped 5 bases from V and 5 bases from J, with 12 bases between. The CDR3 is 12 residues long. The germline CDR1 and CDR2 sequences are DFQATT and SNEGSKA (reference sequence). In DNA, the CDR3 is TGCAGTGCTCGAGGGGGTTTGGAGACCCAGTACTTC. Its translation is CSARGGLETQYF.

This clonotype was seen repeatedly, ten times or more. The chain employs TRBV20-1 and TRBJ1-3, with unresolved D. This CDR3 is built from 12 residues. Germline V gives CDR1 DFQATT, CDR2 SNEGSKA (reference sequence). With 2 bases removed from V and 8 bases from J, the gap between germline ends came to 10 bases. The CDR3 nucleotides are TGCAGTGCTAGAACTCCCTGGGACACCATATATTTT. This sequence encodes CSARTPWDTIYF.

Only a few counts were recorded for this clonotype. The rearrangement links TRBV20-1 to TRBJ2-5, with TRBD2 as a possible D gene (5 bases). CDR3 length: 15 residues. In germline, CDR1 is DFQATT, CDR2 SNEGSKA (reference sequence). V was cut by 0 bases and J by 2 bases, with 13 bases left in between. The CDR3 DNA follows: TGCAGTGCTAGAGATGGGAGAGCGGTACAAGAGACCCAGTACTTC. Its translation is CSARDGRAVQETQYF.

CDR3 DNA: TGTGCCAGCAGCGTCGGAGGGGCCTCCTACGAGCAGTACTTC. Translating it yields CASSVGGASYEQYF. This chain links TRBV28 with TRBJ2-7; tentatively, D is TRBD2 (6 bases). Germline lookup yields CDR1 MDHEN and CDR2 SYDVKM. Between the trimmed V and J ends, which lost 6 bases and 0 bases, there was a span of 12 bases. The CDR3 contains 14 residues. The full variable domain, completed using reference TRBV28 and TRBJ2-7, is DVKVTQSSRYLVKRTGEKVFLECVQDMDHENMFWYRQDPGLGLRLIYFSYDVKMKEKGDIPEGYSVSREKKERFSLILESASTNQTSMYLCASSVGGASYEQYFGPGTRLTVT.

This clonotype was detected only a few times. The gene calls are TRBV12-3 or TRBV12-4 and TRBJ1-5; D may be TRBD1 (5 bases). The CDR3 totals 16 residues. Trimming shortened V by 4 bases and J by 3 bases, and 16 bases separated the two germline ends. The DNA of the CDR3 is TGTGCCAGCAGTTCATCCAGCGCAGGGATCAATCAGCCCCAGCATTTT. Encoded protein: CASSSSSAGINQPQHF.

This clonotype was seen more than once but under ten times. The chain combines TRBV3-1 with TRBJ2-5; TRBD2 matches 8 bases. The CDR3 spans 14 residues. Germline V gene data show CDR1 as LGHDT and CDR2 as YNNKEL (reference sequence). V gave up 4 bases and J gave up 5 bases; unmatched junction bases: 6. Here the CDR3 reads CASSPVAGRETQYF. The CDR3 DNA follows: TGTGCCAGCAGCCCAGTAGCGGGGAGGGAGACCCAGTACTTC.

This clonotype was found a few times. The chain links TRBV4-2 to TRBJ1-1, with 7 bases fitting TRBD1. The V gene end was trimmed by 1 base and the J gene end by 4 bases; junction bases not matched to a gene: 6. CDR3 length equals 15 residues. In germline, CDR1 is LGHNA, CDR2 YNFKEQ. The CDR3 coding sequence is TGTGCCAGCAGCCAAGTGGACAGGACGCTCACTGAAGCTTTCTTT. Amino acids: CASSQVDRTLTEAFF.

V is TRBV5-6 and J is TRBJ1-4, with 8 bases lining up with TRBD1. V gave up 0 bases and J gave up 6 bases; unmatched junction bases: 7. Germline-derived CDR1 and CDR2 are SGHDT and YYEEEE. The CDR3 loop spans 16 amino acids. In nucleotides, the CDR3 is TGTGCCAGCAGCTTGGGTTTGGCAGGGGGCGATGAAAAACTGTTTTTT. Its translation: CASSLGLAGGDEKLFF. The full variable domain, in which reference TRBV5-6 and TRBJ1-4 provide the parts outside the CDR3, is DAGVTQSPTHLIKTRGQQVTLRCSPKSGHDTVSWYQQALGQGPQFIFQYYEEEERQRGNFPDRFSGHQFPNYSSELNVNALLLGDSALYLCASSLGLAGGDEKLFFGSGTQLSVL.

This clonotype was picked up many times. The chain joins TRBV12-3 or TRBV12-4 to TRBJ2-7; D possibly uses TRBD1 or TRBD2 (6 bases each). This CDR3 has 15 amino acids. Deletions cut 2 bases from V and 5 bases from J, with 16 bases between. The CDR3 DNA reads as TGTGCCAGCAGTTTAATGGGGGGCAGGGTTGACGAGCAGTACTTC. Its translation is CASSLMGGRVDEQYF.